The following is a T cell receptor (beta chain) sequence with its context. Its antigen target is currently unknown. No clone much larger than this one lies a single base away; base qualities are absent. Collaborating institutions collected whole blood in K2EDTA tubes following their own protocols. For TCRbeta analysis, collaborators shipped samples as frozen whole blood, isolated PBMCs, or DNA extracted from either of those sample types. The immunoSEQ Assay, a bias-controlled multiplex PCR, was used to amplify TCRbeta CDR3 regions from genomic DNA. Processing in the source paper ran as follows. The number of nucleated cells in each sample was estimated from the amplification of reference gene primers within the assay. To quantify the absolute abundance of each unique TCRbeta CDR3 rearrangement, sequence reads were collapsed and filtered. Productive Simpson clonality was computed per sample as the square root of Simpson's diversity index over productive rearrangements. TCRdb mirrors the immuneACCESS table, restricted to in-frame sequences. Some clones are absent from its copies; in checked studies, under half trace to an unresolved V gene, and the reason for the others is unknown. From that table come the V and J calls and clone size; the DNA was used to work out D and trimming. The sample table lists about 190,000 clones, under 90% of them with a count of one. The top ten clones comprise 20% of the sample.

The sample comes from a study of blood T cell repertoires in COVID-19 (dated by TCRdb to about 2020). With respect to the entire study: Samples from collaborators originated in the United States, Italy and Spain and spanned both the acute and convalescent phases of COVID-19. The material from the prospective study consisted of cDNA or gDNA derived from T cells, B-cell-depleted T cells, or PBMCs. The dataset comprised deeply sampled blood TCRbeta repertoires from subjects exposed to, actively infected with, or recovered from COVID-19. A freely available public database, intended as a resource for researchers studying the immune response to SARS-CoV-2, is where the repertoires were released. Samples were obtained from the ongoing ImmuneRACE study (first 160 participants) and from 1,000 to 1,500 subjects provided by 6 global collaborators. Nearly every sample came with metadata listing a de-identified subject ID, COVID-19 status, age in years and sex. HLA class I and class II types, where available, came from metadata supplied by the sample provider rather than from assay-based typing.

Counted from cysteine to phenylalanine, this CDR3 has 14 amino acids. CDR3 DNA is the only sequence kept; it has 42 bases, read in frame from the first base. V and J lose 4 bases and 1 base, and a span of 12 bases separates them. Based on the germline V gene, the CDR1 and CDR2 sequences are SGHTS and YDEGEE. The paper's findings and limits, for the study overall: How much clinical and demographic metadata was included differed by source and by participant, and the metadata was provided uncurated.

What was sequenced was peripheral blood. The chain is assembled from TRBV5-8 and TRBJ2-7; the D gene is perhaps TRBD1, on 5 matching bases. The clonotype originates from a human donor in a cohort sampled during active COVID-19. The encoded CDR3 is CASSMQGGSYEQYF. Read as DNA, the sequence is TGTGCCAGCAGCATGCAGGGTGGTTCCTACGAGCAGTACTTC.